These T cell receptor beta chains were read from a single sample in a study of vaccination effects on CD4 cells after COVID-19. Some clones are missing from TCRdb's copy, which holds only in-frame ones; the method was immunoSEQ multiplex PCR. This sample has about 79,000 clones, with roughly 74% found just once. Their target antigens are unknown. This specimen consisted of CD4+ T cells from PBMCs cultured with HCoV-229E spike peptides, obtained before COVID-19 vaccination. The source of these receptors is a human donor who received a COVID-19 vaccine. The CDR3 runs from the conserved cysteine through the conserved F or W. The order of the fields is clone size, J gene, V gene, D gene, CDR3 DNA, CDR3 protein. A D gene is named only where the DNA matches it firmly. Part of the rows lack a size; the others show once, few, many or a class for expanded clones.

>-|TRBJ2-2|TRBV25-1|-
TGTGCCAGCATGACCTGGGGTACCGGGGAGCTGTTTTTT
CASMTWGTGELFF
>-|TRBJ1-2|TRBV6-4|-
TGTGCCAGCAGTGACTCGGCAGGGGCGGTCTTTGGCTACACCTTC
CASSDSAGAVFGYTF
>-|TRBJ1-1|TRBV7-3|TRBD1
TGTGCCAGCAGCCCTTCGGGGGACAGGGGCGTGGGAGCTTTCTTT
CASSPSGDRGVGAFF
>-|TRBJ2-3|TRBV5-8|TRBD1
TGTGCCAGCCGTTGGACAGGGAGCACAGATACGCAGTATTTT
CASRWTGSTDTQYF
>few|TRBJ2-2|TRBV27|-
TGTGCCAGCAGTTTACGACAGATCATCGGCGGGGAGCTGTTTTTT
CASSLRQIIGGELFF
>-|TRBJ2-3|TRBV6-5|-
TGTGCCAGCAGTTACTGGGGAGGGGGGGAGGCGCAGTATTTT
CASSYWGGGEAQYF
>-|TRBJ2-3|TRBV9|-
TGTGCCAGCAGCGTAGTAGGACAGAGCACAGATACGCAGTATTTT
CASSVVGQSTDTQYF
>-|TRBJ2-5|TRBV19|TRBD2
TGTGCCAGTAGTAGGGGACTAGCGGGGGGACAAGAGACCCAGTACTTC
CASSRGLAGGQETQYF
>-|TRBJ2-5|TRBV11-1|TRBD1
TGTGCCAGCAGCCGCGGACAGGGGGGTGTGGAGACCCAGTACTTC
CASSRGQGGVETQYF
>-|TRBJ1-1|TRBV5-1|-
TGCGCCAGCAGCTTGGGAACGGAAGGATCTGAAGCTTTCTTT
CASSLGTEGSEAFF
>-|TRBJ2-3|TRBV24-1|TRBD2
TGTGCCACCAGTGACTCGCGGGGGGGCACAGATACGCAGTATTTT
CATSDSRGGTDTQYF
>-|TRBJ1-3|TRBV7-9|TRBD1
TGTGCCAGCAGCTTAGCACTCAGGGACAGGGAAGGAAACACCATATATTTT
CASSLALRDREGNTIYF
>-|TRBJ2-2|TRBV27|TRBD2
TGTGCCAGCAGTTTAAGGCCTACAAGTTTCGCGGGGGGCACCGGGGAGCTGTTTTTT
CASSLRPTSFAGGTGELFF
>-|TRBJ2-3|TRBV5-1|TRBD2
TGCGCCAGCAGCATTGCGGGGGGGTTTTTCACAGATACGCAGTATTTT
CASSIAGGFFTDTQYF
>-|TRBJ2-1|TRBV6-5|-
TGTGCCAGCAGTTACTCTTATGGGTCTAATGAGCAGTTCTTC
CASSYSYGSNEQFF
>-|TRBJ2-1|TRBV18|-
TGTGCCAGCTCACCACCCAGGCCTCGCGACAATGAGCAGTTCTTC
CASSPPRPRDNEQFF
>-|TRBJ2-2|TRBV7-9|TRBD2
TGTGCCAGCAGCGTAATAGCGGGGGGGACCGGGGAGCTGTTTTTT
CASSVIAGGTGELFF
>few|TRBJ1-2|TRBV2|TRBD1
TGTGCCAGCAGGACAGGGCTTATCTATGGCTACACCTTC
CASRTGLIYGYTF
>-|TRBJ1-2|TRBV18|-
TGTGCCAGCTCACCGATACAGGGATCCCATGGCTACACCTTC
CASSPIQGSHGYTF
>-|TRBJ2-1|TRBV12-3/TRBV12-4|-
TGTGCCAGCAGTTTAGGAGGCTACAATGAGCAGTTCTTC
CASSLGGYNEQFF
>-|TRBJ1-4|TRBV29-1|-
TGCAGCGTTGAAAGGCACCAGAATGAAAAACTGTTTTTT
CSVERHQNEKLFF
>-|TRBJ1-5|TRBV13|-
TGTGCCAGCAGCTCCGGGGGGCGCAATCAGCCCCAGCATTTT
CASSSGGRNQPQHF
>-|TRBJ2-4|TRBV4-1|TRBD1
TGCGCCAGCAGCCCACCGGAGGACAGGGGGAACATTCAGTACTTC
CASSPPEDRGNIQYF
>-|TRBJ2-3|TRBV30|TRBD2
TGTGCCTGGGGACTAGCGGGGGGGCTAGGCACAGATACGCAGTATTTT
CAWGLAGGLGTDTQYF
>-|TRBJ1-5|TRBV27|-
TGTGCCAGCAGCCGAGGGTTTAGCAATCAGCCCCAGCATTTT
CASSRGFSNQPQHF
>-|TRBJ2-3|TRBV29-1|-
TGCAGCGTTGACGGGGGCACAGATACGCAGTATTTT
CSVDGGTDTQYF
>few|TRBJ2-4|TRBV19|TRBD1
TGTGCCAGTATCGACAGGGGCAAAAACATTCAGTACTTC
CASIDRGKNIQYF
>-|TRBJ2-1|TRBV7-2|TRBD2
TGTGCCAGCAGCTCCCCCCCTAGCGGGGGGCTCAACAATGAGCAGTTCTTC
CASSSPPSGGLNNEQFF
>-|TRBJ1-1|TRBV18|-
TGTGCCAGCTCACCACCGGGGGCCACTGAAGCTTTCTTT
CASSPPGATEAFF
>-|TRBJ1-4|TRBV29-1|TRBD1
TGCAGCGCCCAGGGGGCAACTAATGAAAAACTGTTTTTT
CSAQGATNEKLFF
>-|TRBJ1-1|TRBV20-1|-
TGCAGTGTTAGTCGGAGATCATCGAACACTGAAGCTTTCTTT
CSVSRRSSNTEAFF
>-|TRBJ1-5|TRBV6-5|-
TGTGCCAGCAGTAAACCACCTGGGGCCAATCAGCCCCAGCATTTT
CASSKPPGANQPQHF
>-|TRBJ1-1|TRBV19|-
TGTGCCAGTAGTATAAGCATTAGGGTTGAAGCTTTCTTT
CASSISIRVEAFF
>-|TRBJ1-6|TRBV4-1|-
TGCGCCAGCAGCCAAGTTAGAAGGACAGACTTTAATTCACCCCTCCACTTT
CASSQVRRTDFNSPLHF
>few|TRBJ1-1|TRBV5-6|-
TGTGCCAGCAGCCGGTTGGGAGATAACCCCACTGAAGCTTTCTTT
CASSRLGDNPTEAFF
>few|TRBJ2-2|TRBV5-1|-
TGCGCCAGCAGCTTGGTCGGCTCAAACACCGGGGAGCTGTTTTTT
CASSLVGSNTGELFF
>-|TRBJ1-4|TRBV18|-
TGTGCCAGCTCACGGACGGACGGAGCAACTAATGAAAAACTGTTTTTT
CASSRTDGATNEKLFF
>-|TRBJ2-3|TRBV13|TRBD1
TGTGCCAGCAGGGGCAGAGGGACAGCTGATTCAAAGAGCACAGATACGCAGTATTTT
CASRGRGTADSKSTDTQYF
>-|TRBJ2-5|TRBV5-1|TRBD2
TGCGCCAGCAGCTTAGGACTAGCGGGGGGGCATGAGACCCAGTACTTC
CASSLGLAGGHETQYF
>-|TRBJ1-2|TRBV19|-
TGTGCCAGTCGAAGGGACGCTAACTATGGCTACACCTTC
CASRRDANYGYTF
>-|TRBJ2-1|TRBV5-5|-
TGTGCCAGCAGCTCCAGCTTGGGGGGAATAGTCGGTGAGCAGTTCTTC
CASSSSLGGIVGEQFF
>few|TRBJ1-5|TRBV19|-
TGTGCCAGTACCAATGACATGGATGCTATTCAGCCCCAGCATTTT
CASTNDMDAIQPQHF
>-|TRBJ2-6|TRBV6-6|TRBD2
TGTGCCAGCAGCCGACTAGCGGGGGGTACCTCTGGGGCCAACGTCCTGACTTTC
CASSRLAGGTSGANVLTF
>-|TRBJ2-5|TRBV2|TRBD2
TGTGCCAGCTGGCTAGCGGGGGAAGAGACCCAGTACTTC
CASWLAGEETQYF
>-|TRBJ1-1|TRBV7-8|-
TGTGCCAGCAGCACGGGACCGGGGAAAGTGAACACTGAAGCTTTCTTT
CASSTGPGKVNTEAFF
>once|TRBJ2-3|TRBV2|TRBD1
TGTGCCAGCAAATTAGGGACAGGGGGTGTAGATACGCAGTATTTT
CASKLGTGGVDTQYF
>-|TRBJ1-1|TRBV3-1/TRBV3-2|-
TGTGCCAGCAGCCAAACGACATTGAACACTGAAGCTTTCTTT
CASSQTTLNTEAFF
>-|TRBJ1-5|TRBV28|-
TGTGCCAGCAGTTCACCGGGACAATTAAGGCAGCCCCAGCATTTT
CASSSPGQLRQPQHF
>-|TRBJ2-3|TRBV5-5|-
TGTGCCAGCAGCTTGGTGGGGACCAGGGACGGAGATACGCAGTATTTT
CASSLVGTRDGDTQYF
>-|TRBJ1-3|TRBV7-8|TRBD1
TGTGCCAGCAGCCCATACGGACAGGCAAGCTCTGGAAACACCATATATTTT
CASSPYGQASSGNTIYF
>-|TRBJ1-5|TRBV6-1|TRBD1
TGTGCCAGCAGCGAAAGGGACAGGGGGCTAAATCAGCCCCAGCATTTT
CASSERDRGLNQPQHF
>-|TRBJ1-3|TRBV19|-
TGTGCCAGTAGTAGCCGGGACAAAAGAAAGAGCTCTGGAAACACCATATATTTT
CASSSRDKRKSSGNTIYF
>-|TRBJ2-1|TRBV5-1|-
TGCGCCAGCAGCCCACCGGGACTGGGCCTCGATGAGCAGTTCTTC
CASSPPGLGLDEQFF
>-|TRBJ1-2|TRBV18|TRBD1
TGTGCCAGCTCTCCGGAGGTAGACAGGGCTGGCTACACCTTC
CASSPEVDRAGYTF